One and the same sample provided the 32 T cell receptor beta chains below, sequenced in a study of blood T cells in healthy people across ages. A second PCR of 7 to 11 cycles used a sample-barcoded 5' primer and a J-beta primer mix. Each CDR3 protein is one row after TCRdb ran MiXCR on the 5' RACE reads. The sample lists some 1.5 million distinct CDR3 sequences, roughly two fifths seen once, with around 4% in the top ten. The sample consisted of blood. These receptors came from a woman under 30 in good health.

The J gene is TRBJ2-1, the V gene TRBV27, with TRBD1 matching over 7 bases. Germline trimming cut 5 bases from V and 5 bases from J; bases unmatched to any gene: 6. The CDR3 is 14 residues long. Germline V lookup: CDR1 MNHEY, CDR2 SMNVEV (reference sequence). Here the CDR3 DNA reads TGTGCCAGCAGTATCGGGACAGTAAACAATGAGCAGTTCTTC. Amino acids: CASSIGTVNNEQFF.

Of note for this clonotype: This may be a read error: a much more frequent sequence differs by one nucleotide. The chain is built from TRBV29-1 and TRBJ2-1, with D perhaps TRBD1 (5 bases). With the DNA end fitting TRBJ2-7 better, the J assignment may be wrong. CDR3 length equals 13 residues. The germline gives CDR1 SQVTM, CDR2 ANQGSEA. CDR3 sequence: CSVAPDKYNEQYF. CDR3 DNA sequence: TGCAGCGTTGCCCCGGACAAATACAATGAGCAGTACTTC.

The chain employs TRBV7-9 and TRBJ2-3; D is unresolved. There are 12 residues in the CDR3. V lost 0 bases, J lost 7 bases, and 5 bases lay in between. Germline loops: CDR1 SEHNR, CDR2 FQNEAQ (reference sequence). CDR3 nucleotide sequence: TGTGCCAGCAGCTTAGCGGGATATACGCAGTATTTT. This encodes CASSLAGYTQYF. The full variable domain, with the rest looked up from reference TRBV7-9 and TRBJ2-3, is DTGVSQNPRHKITKRGQNVTFRCDPISEHNRLYWYRQTLGQGPEFLTYFQNEAQLEKSRLLSDRFSAERPKGSFSTLEIQRTEQGDSAMYLCASSLAGYTQYFGPGTRLTVL.

This clonotype was found a few times. This chain uses TRBV12-3 or TRBV12-4 with TRBJ2-1; the match to TRBD2 covers 7 bases. The better agreement between TRBJ2-7 and the DNA end casts doubt on the J call. The CDR3 sequence is 13 residues long. CDR3 nucleotide sequence: TGTGCCAGTAGGACTAGAAACTACAATGAGCAGTACTTC. It is translated as CASRTRNYNEQYF.

This clonotype has at least ten counts. V gene TRBV10-3 combines with J gene TRBJ2-1; no reliable D call. V was cut by 0 bases and J by 9 bases, with 12 bases left in between. CDR1 ENHRY and CDR2 SYGVKD come from the germline V gene. This CDR3 is built from 14 residues. The CDR3 coding sequence is TGTGCCATCAGTGAGTCGAATATGGGTGGTGAGCAGTTCTTC. Protein product: CAISESNMGGEQFF.

The V call is TRBV20-1, the J call TRBJ2-1, with D possibly matching TRBD2 (6 bases). V lost 5 bases, J lost 7 bases, and 18 bases lay in between. The germline gives CDR1 DFQATT, CDR2 SNEGSKA (reference sequence). This CDR3 is 14 amino acids long. The CDR3 protein is CSAYPRLVWNEQFF. CDR3 in DNA: TGCAGTGCTTACCCCCGACTAGTTTGGAATGAGCAGTTCTTC.

V and J are TRBV7-2 and TRBJ2-6; D ambiguous. The CDR3 is 13 amino acids. Trimming took 7 bases from V and 4 from J, leaving 8 bases between them. Per germline, CDR1 SGHTA and CDR2 FQGNSA. The CDR3 here is CASNLGGANVLTF. CDR3 nucleotide sequence: TGTGCCAGCAACCTCGGGGGGGCCAACGTCCTGACTTTC.

This clonotype was recorded a few times. V and J are TRBV7-2 and TRBJ2-1; a possible D gene is TRBD1 (5 bases). CDR3 length: 14 amino acids. Germline CDR1 and CDR2: SGHTA and FQGNSA. Deletions cut 5 bases from V and 6 bases from J, with 14 bases between. The CDR3 loop is CASSPPGWPNEQFF. The DNA for the CDR3 is TGTGCCAGCAGCCCACCAGGGTGGCCCAATGAGCAGTTCTTC.

The chain combines TRBV6-5 with TRBJ1-1; 8 bases agree with TRBD1. This CDR3 has 14 amino acids. V shed 4 bases and J 5 bases; nucleotides not matched to a gene: 6. Germline V gene data show CDR1 as MNHEY and CDR2 as SVGAGI. The CDR3 coding sequence is TGTGCCAGCAGTTGGCGACAGGGGCATACTGAAGCTTTCTTT. Translating gives CASSWRQGHTEAFF.

V is TRBV20-1 and J is TRBJ2-1; D perhaps matches TRBD2 (5 bases). The CDR3 loop spans 16 amino acids. V was shortened by 6 bases and J by 1 base, with 19 bases between the two germline ends. Germline V gene lookup returns CDR1 DFQATT and CDR2 SNEGSKA (reference sequence). CDR3 bases: TGCAGTGCCGACCTGCCGGGAAAGGGTTCCTACAATGAGCAGTTCTTC. This sequence encodes CSADLPGKGSYNEQFF.

This clonotype was counted a few times. Here the CDR3 DNA reads TGTGCCATCAGGGGGGCTTTGAGGAATGAGCAGTTCTTC. Protein product: CAIRGALRNEQFF. V and J are TRBV10-3 and TRBJ2-1; perhaps TRBD1 as D (6 bases). CDR3 length equals 13 residues. Trimming cost V 6 bases and J 7 bases, with 13 bases left between them. CDR1 and CDR2 (germline): ENHRY, SYGVKD.

V is TRBV18 and J is TRBJ2-1; TRBD1 agrees at 9 bases. The CDR3 length is 14 residues. Germline V gene data show CDR1 as KGHSH and CDR2 as LQKENI. The ends lost 4 bases at V and 9 bases at J; junction bases unmatched: 7. CDR3 bases: TGTGCCAGCTCACTAAGGACAGGGGAGGGTGAGCAGTTCTTC. Encoded protein: CASSLRTGEGEQFF.

This clonotype was picked up a small number of times. J is TRBJ1-2 and V is TRBV2; 10 nucleotides match TRBD1. With 7 bases clipped from V and 1 base from J, the junction kept 27 bases outside the gene matches. Germline V gives CDR1 SNHLY, CDR2 FYNNEI. The CDR3 totals 22 residues. The CDR3 DNA sequence: TGTGCCAGCACCTTCGACTTAGTCCCGGGACAGGGGACCGGCGGTCTTAACTATGGCTACACCTTC. It is translated as CASTFDLVPGQGTGGLNYGYTF. Variable domain in full (rest from reference TRBV2 and TRBJ1-2): EPEVTQTPSHQVTQMGQEVILRCVPISNHLYFYWYRQILGQKVEFLVSFYNNEISEKSEIFDDQFSVERPDGSNFTLKIRSTKLEDSAMYFCASTFDLVPGQGTGGLNYGYTFGSGTRLTVV.

The chain carries TRBV20-1 and TRBJ2-1, with D perhaps TRBD1 or TRBD2 (6 bases each). The V and J ends lost 4 bases and 5 bases respectively, with 15 bases between them. CDR1 is DFQATT, CDR2 SNEGSKA, per germline (reference sequence). The CDR3 length is 14 residues. CDR3 sequence (DNA): TGCAGTGCTATAGAGGGGGGCCCCCACAATGAGCAGTTCTTC. The encoded protein is CSAIEGGPHNEQFF.

The chain links TRBV28 to TRBJ1-5; tentative D call: TRBD1 (6 bases). This CDR3 contains 17 residues. From germline, CDR1 is MDHEN and CDR2 SYDVKM. The ends were cut back, 3 bases at V and 2 bases at J, with 17 bases in the middle. Here the CDR3 DNA reads TGTGCCAGCAGTTTGCCGGGACACCTGGCCCGCAATCAGCCCCAGCATTTT. Amino acid sequence: CASSLPGHLARNQPQHF.

The genes are TRBV3-1 and TRBJ1-4, with a weak D call TRBD1 (5 bases). This CDR3 is 15 amino acids long. Trimming shortened V by 3 bases and J by 4 bases, and 12 bases separated the two germline ends. CDR1 LGHDT and CDR2 YNNKEL come from the germline V gene (reference sequence). The CDR3 sequence: CASSQSTVVNEKLFF. In DNA form, the CDR3 reads TGTGCCAGCAGCCAGTCGACAGTCGTTAATGAAAAACTGTTTTTT.

This clonotype was counted between two and nine times. V usage is TRBV30 and J usage is TRBJ2-1, with 8 bases fitting TRBD1. Germline CDR1 and CDR2: GTSNPN and SVGIG (reference sequence). V lost 2 bases and J lost 7; bases outside the gene matches: 19. The CDR3 covers 18 residues. The CDR3: CAWSSRTGIFLAGNEQFF. In DNA, the CDR3 is TGTGCCTGGAGTTCACGGACAGGGATTTTTCTTGCGGGAAATGAGCAGTTCTTC.

The genes are TRBV12-3 or TRBV12-4 and TRBJ1-1; D perhaps matches TRBD1 (5 bases). This CDR3 is 12 amino acids long. V shed 6 bases and J shed 5 bases, with 10 bases lying between them. This chain's CDR3 is CASSQGWTEAFF. The DNA of the CDR3 is TGTGCCAGCAGCCAGGGATGGACTGAAGCTTTCTTT.

This clonotype was seen a few times. V and J are TRBV27 and TRBJ2-5; TRBD2 matches at 8 bases. There are 14 residues in the CDR3. The V segment lost 2 bases and the J segment 5 bases; nucleotides outside the gene matches: 4. CDR1 and CDR2 from the germline V gene are MNHEY and SMNVEV (reference sequence). CDR3 amino acids: CASSLPSGRETQYF. CDR3 coding DNA: TGTGCCAGCAGTTTACCTAGCGGGCGGGAGACCCAGTACTTC.

This clonotype was counted only a few times. The CDR3 sequence: CSAKTGTDTQYF. The CDR3 nucleotides read TGCAGTGCTAAGACCGGCACAGATACGCAGTATTTT. J is TRBJ2-3 and V is TRBV20-1; no reliable D call. The CDR3 spans 12 residues. In germline, CDR1 is DFQATT, CDR2 SNEGSKA (reference sequence). Trimming cost V 4 bases and J 1 base, with 6 bases left between them.

This clonotype was counted only a few times. This chain connects TRBV4-1 to TRBJ1-2, with D hard to call. V was cut by 2 bases and J by 8 bases, with 9 bases left in between. The CDR3 is 12 amino acids. In germline, CDR1 is MGHRA, CDR2 YSYEKL. CDR3 loop: CASSQMSRGYTF. The DNA of the CDR3 is TGCGCCAGCAGCCAAATGAGTCGCGGCTACACCTTC.

The gene calls are TRBV30 and TRBJ2-2; 16 nucleotides align to TRBD2. The J segment lost 8 bases and the V segment lost 7 bases, leaving 4 bases of the junction unmatched. CDR1 GTSNPN and CDR2 SVGIG come from the germline V gene (reference sequence). The CDR3 runs 14 residues. Here the CDR3 DNA reads TGTGCCTCCGGGACTAGCGGGGGGGCGGGGGAGCTGTTTTTT. Translating gives CASGTSGGAGELFF.

The table lists this clonotype with a few counts. The chain couples TRBV2 to TRBJ2-5; the D is unclear. This CDR3 has 13 residues. V lost 4 bases and J lost 0, with 6 bases in between. Per germline, CDR1 SNHLY and CDR2 FYNNEI. CDR3 residues: CASSGYDQETQYF. CDR3 nucleotides: TGTGCCAGCAGTGGTTACGACCAAGAGACCCAGTACTTC. The variable domain in full, with the rest retrieved from reference TRBV2 and TRBJ2-5, is EPEVTQTPSHQVTQMGQEVILRCVPISNHLYFYWYRQILGQKVEFLVSFYNNEISEKSEIFDDQFSVERPDGSNFTLKIRSTKLEDSAMYFCASSGYDQETQYFGPGTRLLVL.

The chain links TRBV6-5 to TRBJ2-3; D may be TRBD2 (5 bases). CDR1 and CDR2 (germline): MNHEY, SVGAGI. The V and J ends lost 2 bases and 1 base respectively, with 10 bases between them. The CDR3 covers 15 residues. CDR3 nucleotide sequence: TGTGCCAGCAGTTACGCGGACGGGGGCACAGATACGCAGTATTTT. Protein product: CASSYADGGTDTQYF.

The J gene is TRBJ2-5, the V gene TRBV20-1; 7 positions agree with TRBD1. With 0 bases clipped from V and 4 bases from J, the junction kept 2 bases outside the gene matches. The germline gives CDR1 DFQATT, CDR2 SNEGSKA (reference sequence). CDR3 length equals 13 residues. CDR3 protein: CSAREGGIETQYF. DNA for the CDR3: TGCAGTGCTAGAGAAGGGGGCATAGAGACCCAGTACTTC.

This chain links TRBV2 with TRBJ1-4; 7 bases line up with TRBD1. The CDR3 totals 14 residues. The V and J ends lost 4 bases and 10 bases, in that order; junction bases with no gene match: 9. Germline lookup yields CDR1 SNHLY and CDR2 FYNNEI. The CDR3: CASSVDREIGKLFF. The DNA of the CDR3 is TGTGCCAGCAGTGTCGACAGGGAGATTGGAAAACTGTTTTTT.

The chain uses TRBV12-5 and TRBJ1-5; D ambiguous. The CDR3 consists of 14 residues. CDR1 is LGHNT and CDR2 is FRNRAP in the germline V gene. The ends were cut back, 1 base at V and 11 bases at J, with 15 bases in the middle. CDR3 in amino acids: CASGLGHGTLSQHF. The CDR3 DNA follows: TGTGCTAGTGGTTTGGGACACGGAACGCTGTCCCAGCATTTT.

The rearrangement links TRBV12-3 or TRBV12-4 to TRBJ2-1, with D perhaps matching TRBD1 or TRBD2 (5 bases each). V lost 5 bases and J lost 6, with 14 bases in between. This CDR3 has 14 residues. CDR3 protein: CASSLGPFGNEQFF. DNA for the CDR3: TGTGCCAGCAGTCTGGGACCATTCGGCAATGAGCAGTTCTTC.

This clonotype occurred a few times. The chain joins TRBV27 to TRBJ1-1; possible D gene TRBD1, 5 bases. V lost 3 bases and J 10 bases, leaving 15 bases between the germline ends. The CDR3 runs to 13 residues. Looked up from germline, CDR1 is MNHEY and CDR2 is SMNVEV (reference sequence). The CDR3 DNA reads as TGTGCCAGCAGTTTTTTAGGGGCCGCCCCAGCTTTCTTT. Translation gives CASSFLGAAPAFF.

A few counts support this clonotype. The V gene is TRBV5-1, the J gene TRBJ2-1; 8 nucleotides agree with TRBD2. The germline gives CDR1 SGHRS, CDR2 YFSETQ. V was clipped by 10 bases and J by 8 bases; unmatched bases: 11. CDR3 length: 13 amino acids. In DNA form, the CDR3 reads TGCGCCCGGGGACTAGAACGTTCCGATGAGCAGTTCTTC. The encoded protein is CARGLERSDEQFF.

V and J are TRBV27 and TRBJ2-7; D not resolved. CDR1 is MNHEY, CDR2 SMNVEV, per germline (reference sequence). V lost 4 bases and J lost 4, with 29 bases in between. The CDR3 extends over 19 amino acids. The DNA for the CDR3 is TGTGCCAGCAGTTCCCTGACACGAACAATACCGCATGGTATTTACGAGCAGTACTTC. It yields the protein CASSSLTRTIPHGIYEQYF.

In its sample, this clonotype was seen many times. The chain employs TRBV15 and TRBJ2-3; D gene uncertain. Between the trimmed V and J ends, which lost 1 base and 1 base, there was a span of 12 bases. The CDR3 loop spans 16 amino acids. The germline V gene encodes CDR1 LNHNV and CDR2 YYDKDF (reference sequence). The CDR3 spells CATSRVAGLGTDTQYF. The CDR3 DNA reads TGTGCCACCAGCAGAGTGGCAGGCCTCGGCACAGATACGCAGTATTTT.